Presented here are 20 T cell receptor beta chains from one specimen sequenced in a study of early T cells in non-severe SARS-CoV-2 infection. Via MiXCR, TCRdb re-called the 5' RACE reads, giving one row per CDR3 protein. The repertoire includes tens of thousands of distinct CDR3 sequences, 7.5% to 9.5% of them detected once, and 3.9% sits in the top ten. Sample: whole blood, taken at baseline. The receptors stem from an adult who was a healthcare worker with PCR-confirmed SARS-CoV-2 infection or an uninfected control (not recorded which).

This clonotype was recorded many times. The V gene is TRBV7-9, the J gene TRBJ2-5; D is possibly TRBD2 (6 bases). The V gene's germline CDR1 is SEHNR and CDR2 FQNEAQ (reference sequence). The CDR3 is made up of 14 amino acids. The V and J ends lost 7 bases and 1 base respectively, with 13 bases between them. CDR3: CASIAGSGQETQYF. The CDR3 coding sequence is TGTGCCAGCATCGCCGGTAGCGGCCAAGAGACCCAGTACTTC.

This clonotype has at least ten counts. CDR3: CASSTYADTQYF. Here the CDR3 DNA reads TGTGCCAGCTCTACCTACGCAGATACGCAGTATTTT. The chain couples TRBV18 to TRBJ2-3; D not resolved. There are 12 residues in the CDR3. V was trimmed by 6 bases and J by 4 bases, leaving 8 bases between them. Germline CDR1 reads KGHSH; CDR2 reads LQKENI.

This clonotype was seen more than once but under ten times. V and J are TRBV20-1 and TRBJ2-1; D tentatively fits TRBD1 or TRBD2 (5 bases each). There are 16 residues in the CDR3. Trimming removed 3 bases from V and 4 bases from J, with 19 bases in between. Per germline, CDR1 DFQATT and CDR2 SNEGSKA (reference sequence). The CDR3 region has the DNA TGCAGTGCTAGGCCCCCCGGGACCAGGCCTTACAATGAGCAGTTCTTC. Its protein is CSARPPGTRPYNEQFF.

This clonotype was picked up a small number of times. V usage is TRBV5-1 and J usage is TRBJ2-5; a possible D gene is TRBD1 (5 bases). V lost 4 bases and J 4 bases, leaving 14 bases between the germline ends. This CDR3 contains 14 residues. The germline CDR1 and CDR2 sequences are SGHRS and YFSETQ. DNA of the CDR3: TGCGCCAGCAGCGCTGGCCAGGGCGGAGAGACCCAGTACTTC. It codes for CASSAGQGGETQYF.

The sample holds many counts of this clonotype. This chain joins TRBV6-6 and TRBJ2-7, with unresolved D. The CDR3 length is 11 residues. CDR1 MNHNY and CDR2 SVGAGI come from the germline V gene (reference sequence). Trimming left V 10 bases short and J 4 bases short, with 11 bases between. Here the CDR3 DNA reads TGTGCCACCAAGACGCAGTACGAGCAGTACTTC. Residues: CATKTQYEQYF.

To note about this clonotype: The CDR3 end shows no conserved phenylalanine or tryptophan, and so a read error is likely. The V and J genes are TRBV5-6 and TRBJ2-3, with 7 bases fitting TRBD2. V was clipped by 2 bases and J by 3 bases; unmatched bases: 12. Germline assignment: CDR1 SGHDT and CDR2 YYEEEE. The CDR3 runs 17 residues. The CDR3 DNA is TGTGCCAGCAGCTTAGGAAGCGGGATCGTGGAGACAGATACGCAGTATTCT. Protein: CASSLGSGIVETDTQYS.

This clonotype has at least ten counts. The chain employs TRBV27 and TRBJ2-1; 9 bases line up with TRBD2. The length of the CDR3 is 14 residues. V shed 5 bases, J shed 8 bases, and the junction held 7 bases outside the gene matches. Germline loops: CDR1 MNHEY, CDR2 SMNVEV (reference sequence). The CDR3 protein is CASSPGLALHEQFF. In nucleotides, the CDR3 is TGTGCCAGCAGTCCCGGACTAGCGTTGCATGAGCAGTTCTTC.

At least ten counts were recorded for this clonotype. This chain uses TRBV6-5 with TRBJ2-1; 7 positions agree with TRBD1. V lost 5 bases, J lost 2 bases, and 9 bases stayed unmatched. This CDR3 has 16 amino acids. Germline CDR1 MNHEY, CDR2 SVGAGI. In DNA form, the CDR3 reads TGTGCCAGCAGTCATAGGTGGCAGGGGGCCTACAATGAGCAGTTCTTC. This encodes CASSHRWQGAYNEQFF.

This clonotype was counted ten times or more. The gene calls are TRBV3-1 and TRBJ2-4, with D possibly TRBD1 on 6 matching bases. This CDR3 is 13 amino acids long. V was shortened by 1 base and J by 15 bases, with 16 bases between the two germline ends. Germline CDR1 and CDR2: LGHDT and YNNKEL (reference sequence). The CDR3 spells CASSQGSQGPGYF. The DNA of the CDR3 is TGTGCCAGCAGCCAAGGAAGTCAGGGGCCGGGGTACTTC. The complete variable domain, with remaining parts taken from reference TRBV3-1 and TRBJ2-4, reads DTAVSQTPKYLVTQMGNDKSIKCEQNLGHDTMYWYKQDSKKFLKIMFSYNNKELIINETVPNRFSPKSPDKAHLNLHINSLELGDSAVYFCASSQGSQGPGYFGAGTRLSVL.

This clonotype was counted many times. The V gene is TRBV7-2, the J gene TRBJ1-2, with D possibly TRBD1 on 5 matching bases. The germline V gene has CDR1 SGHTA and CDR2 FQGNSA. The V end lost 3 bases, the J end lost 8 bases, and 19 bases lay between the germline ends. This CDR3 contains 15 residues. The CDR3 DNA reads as TGTGCCAGCAGCTTCCGGGGAGGAGGGGCATTGGGCTACACCTTC. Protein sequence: CASSFRGGGALGYTF.

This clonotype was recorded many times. CDR3 protein: CASSYGSSQTQYF. CDR3 sequence (DNA): TGTGCCAGCAGTTACGGAAGTTCCCAGACCCAGTACTTC. The gene calls are TRBV12-3 or TRBV12-4 and TRBJ2-5; D is ambiguous. The CDR3 is made up of 13 amino acids. Trimming took 4 bases from V and 6 from J, leaving 12 bases between them.

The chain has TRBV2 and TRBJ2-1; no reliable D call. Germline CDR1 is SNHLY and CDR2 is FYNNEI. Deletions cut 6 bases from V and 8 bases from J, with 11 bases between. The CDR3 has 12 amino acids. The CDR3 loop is CASSYTTDEQFF. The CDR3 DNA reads TGTGCCAGCAGCTATACTACCGATGAGCAGTTCTTC.

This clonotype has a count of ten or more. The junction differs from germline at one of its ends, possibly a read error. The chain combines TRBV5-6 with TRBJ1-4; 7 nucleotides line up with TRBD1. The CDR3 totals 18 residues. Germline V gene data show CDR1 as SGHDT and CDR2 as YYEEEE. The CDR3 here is CASSLANGHRRQTDRTIF. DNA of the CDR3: TGTGCCAGCAGCTTGGCCAATGGGCACAGAAGGCAGACGGACAGGACGATTTTT.

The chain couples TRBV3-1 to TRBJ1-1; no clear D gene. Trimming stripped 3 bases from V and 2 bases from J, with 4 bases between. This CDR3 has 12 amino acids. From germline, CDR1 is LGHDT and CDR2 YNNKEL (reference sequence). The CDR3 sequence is CASSQSNTEAFF. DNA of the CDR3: TGTGCCAGCAGCCAGTCAAACACTGAAGCTTTCTTT.

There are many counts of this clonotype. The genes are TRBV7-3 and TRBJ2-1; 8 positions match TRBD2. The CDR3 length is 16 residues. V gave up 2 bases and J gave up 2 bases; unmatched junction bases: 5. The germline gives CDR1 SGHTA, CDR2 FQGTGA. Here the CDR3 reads CASSLGREGTYNEQFF. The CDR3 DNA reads TGTGCCAGCAGCTTAGGTCGGGAGGGCACCTACAATGAGCAGTTCTTC.

DNA of the CDR3: TGTGCCAGCAGCCAAGGCCAGGGAGTCAATGAGCAGTTCTTC. Amino acid sequence: CASSQGQGVNEQFF. The gene calls are TRBV7-9 and TRBJ2-1, with D perhaps given as TRBD1 or TRBD2 (5 bases each). Germline V gene data show CDR1 as SEHNR and CDR2 as FQNEAQ (reference sequence). The CDR3 is made up of 14 amino acids. The ends were cut back, 5 bases at V and 6 bases at J, with 14 bases in the middle.

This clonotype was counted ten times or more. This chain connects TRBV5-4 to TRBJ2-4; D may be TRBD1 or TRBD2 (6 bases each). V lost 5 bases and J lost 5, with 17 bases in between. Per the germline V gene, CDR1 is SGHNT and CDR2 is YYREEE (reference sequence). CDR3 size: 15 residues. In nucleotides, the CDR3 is TGTGCCAGCAGGCCGGCGTCGGGGGCGGAAAACATTCAGTACTTC. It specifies CASRPASGAENIQYF.

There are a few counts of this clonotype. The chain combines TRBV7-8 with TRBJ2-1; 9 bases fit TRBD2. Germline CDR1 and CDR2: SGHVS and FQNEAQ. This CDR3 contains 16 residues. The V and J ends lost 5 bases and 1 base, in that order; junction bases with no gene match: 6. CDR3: CASSLRLAASYNEQFF. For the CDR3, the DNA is TGTGCCAGCAGCCTACGACTAGCGGCATCCTACAATGAGCAGTTCTTC.

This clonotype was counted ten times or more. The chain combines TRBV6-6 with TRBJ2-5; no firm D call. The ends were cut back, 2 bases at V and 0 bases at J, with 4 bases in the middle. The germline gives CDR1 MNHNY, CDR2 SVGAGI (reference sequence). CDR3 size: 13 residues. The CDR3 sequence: CASSYGHQETQYF. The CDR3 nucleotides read TGTGCCAGCAGTTACGGCCACCAAGAGACCCAGTACTTC.

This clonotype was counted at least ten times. DNA for the CDR3: TGTGCCAGCAGCGTAGGACTAGTCAATGAGCAGTTCTTC. Translation gives CASSVGLVNEQFF. V gene TRBV9 combines with J gene TRBJ2-1; D is perhaps TRBD2 (6 bases). V gave up 0 bases and J gave up 6 bases, with 7 bases separating them. Germline assignment: CDR1 SGDLS and CDR2 YYNGEE. This CDR3 contains 13 residues. The variable domain in full, with the rest retrieved from reference TRBV9 and TRBJ2-1, is DSGVTQTPKHLITATGQRVTLRCSPRSGDLSVYWYQQSLDQGLQFLIQYYNGEERAKGNILERFSAQQFPDLHSELNLSSLELGDSALYFCASSVGLVNEQFFGPGTRLTVL.